This entry lists 13 T cell receptor beta chains sequenced from one sample in a study of cytomegalovirus exposure and HLA in healthy donors (dated by TCRdb to about 2017). The receptor library was made with the immunoSEQ multiplex PCR assay. For the multiplex PCR, a mixture combining 60 forward primers for TCR Vbeta segments and 13 reverse primers for TCR Jbeta segments was used. The source is immuneACCESS, and TCRdb retained only in-frame sequences with V and J called. Part of the clones is not carried over; for the studies checked, unresolved V genes explain less than half of this, and the remainder is unexplained. The sample records approximately 170,000 clones, around 75% of which are singletons. Clones ranked in the top ten supply less than 4% of the sample. Material for sequencing was PBMCs. The receptors were sampled from a woman aged 25-40 years in good health and CMV-seropositive.

This clone was picked up a small number of times. V usage is TRBV6-6 and J usage is TRBJ1-1, with a weak D call TRBD1 (6 bases). Germline CDR1 is MNHNY and CDR2 is SVGAGI (reference sequence). V gave up 6 bases and J gave up 8 bases, with 13 bases separating them. The CDR3 loop spans 12 amino acids. CDR3 region: CASRDGQGEAFF. CDR3 sequence (DNA): TGTGCCAGCAGGGATGGGCAGGGGGAAGCTTTCTTT.

The chain carries TRBV18 and TRBJ1-5; 12 nucleotides align to TRBD1. With 3 bases clipped from V and 6 bases from J, the junction kept 3 bases outside the gene matches. Germline V lookup: CDR1 KGHSH, CDR2 LQKENI. CDR3 length: 15 residues. CDR3 sequence: CASSPGTGGGQPQHF. CDR3 nucleotide sequence: TGTGCCAGCTCACCTGGGACAGGGGGCGGTCAGCCCCAGCATTTT.

In this sample, this clone turned up a few times. The J gene is TRBJ2-1, the V gene TRBV14; D is undetermined. The germline V gene encodes CDR1 SGHDN and CDR2 FVKESK. The CDR3 is 13 residues long. Trimming shortened V by 5 bases and J by 0 bases, and 5 bases separated the two germline ends. CDR3 region: CASSSLSYNEQFF. The CDR3 region has the DNA TGTGCCAGCAGCAGCCTCTCCTACAATGAGCAGTTCTTC. Full variable domain (missing parts from reference TRBV14 and TRBJ2-1): EAGVTQFPSHSVIEKGQTVTLRCDPISGHDNLYWYRRVMGKEIKFLLHFVKESKQDESGMPNNRFLAERTGGTYSTLKVQPAELEDSGVYFCASSSLSYNEQFFGPGTRLTVL.

This clone showed up just a few times. The chain recombines TRBV5-6 with TRBJ2-1, with 7 bases identical to TRBD2. The CDR3 contains 14 residues. From germline, CDR1 is SGHDT and CDR2 YYEEEE. The trim removed 0 bases at V and 8 bases at J, leaving 5 bases unmatched. CDR3 DNA sequence: TGTGCCAGCAGCTTGGTTCAGCGGGGAGATGAGCAGTTCTTC. Its translation is CASSLVQRGDEQFF.

V gene TRBV7-9 combines with J gene TRBJ2-7, with 13 bases aligning to TRBD2. Germline V lookup: CDR1 SEHNR, CDR2 FQNEAQ (reference sequence). The CDR3 sequence is 16 residues long. Unmatched junction bases numbered 5, after V lost 1 base and J lost 5 bases. The CDR3 spells CASSLVGTSGKNEQYF. The CDR3 DNA reads as TGTGCCAGCAGCTTAGTGGGGACTAGCGGGAAGAACGAGCAGTACTTC. Complete variable domain (other parts from reference TRBV7-9 and TRBJ2-7): DTGVSQNPRHKITKRGQNVTFRCDPISEHNRLYWYRQTLGQGPEFLTYFQNEAQLEKSRLLSDRFSAERPKGSFSTLEIQRTEQGDSAMYLCASSLVGTSGKNEQYFGPGTRLTVT.

CDR3 sequence: CASSPGRGLYEQYF. CDR3 nucleotide sequence: TGTGCCAGCAGCCCCGGGAGGGGGCTGTACGAGCAGTACTTC. The J gene is TRBJ2-7, the V gene TRBV7-2, with D possibly matching TRBD2 (8 bases). The germline V and J ends were trimmed by 5 bases and 4 bases, with 15 bases remaining between them. In germline, CDR1 is SGHTA, CDR2 FQGNSA. The CDR3 is 14 residues long. Looking up the rest from reference TRBV7-2 and TRBJ2-7 gives the full variable domain: GAGVSQSPSNKVTEKGKDVELRCDPISGHTALYWYRQSLGQGLEFLIYFQGNSAPDKSGLPSDRFSAERTGGSVSTLTIQRTQQEDSAVYLCASSPGRGLYEQYFGPGTRLTVT.

J is TRBJ1-3 and V is TRBV9; a possible D gene is TRBD1 (6 bases). Germline CDR1 and CDR2: SGDLS and YYNGEE. The CDR3 runs to 16 residues. The ends were cut back, 3 bases at V and 4 bases at J, with 17 bases in the middle. This CDR3 is CASSAQGGGGGNTIYF. In DNA, the CDR3 is TGTGCCAGCAGCGCTCAGGGAGGGGGAGGGGGAAACACCATATATTTT.

The chain is built from TRBV28 and TRBJ2-2; maybe TRBD1 (5 bases). Germline assignment: CDR1 MDHEN and CDR2 SYDVKM. This CDR3 is 12 amino acids long. Trimming stripped 2 bases from V and 15 bases from J, with 13 bases between. The CDR3 coding sequence is TGTGCCAGCAGTTTACGGCAGGGAATGGTGTTTTTT. This gives the protein CASSLRQGMVFF.

The chain links TRBV27 to TRBJ1-4, with 9 bases fitting TRBD1. V dropped 5 bases and J dropped 6; count of bases not matched to a gene: 4. Germline V gene sequence: CDR1 MNHEY, CDR2 SMNVEV (reference sequence). The CDR3 sequence is 14 residues long. CDR3 bases: TGTGCCAGCAGTAAAAGGGACAGGGATGAAAAACTGTTTTTT. This encodes CASSKRDRDEKLFF.

The CDR3 sequence: CASSNSGLAGGTGELFF. The CDR3, as DNA: TGTGCCAGCAGTAACTCGGGACTAGCGGGCGGCACCGGGGAGCTGTTTTTT. The rearrangement links TRBV28 to TRBJ2-2; 12 nucleotides agree with TRBD2. CDR1 is MDHEN, CDR2 SYDVKM, per germline. The CDR3 sequence is 17 residues long. The V and J ends lost 5 bases and 4 bases, in that order; junction bases with no gene match: 8.

The chain has TRBV20-1 and TRBJ2-3, with a tentative D call TRBD1 (5 bases). Germline assignment: CDR1 DFQATT and CDR2 SNEGSKA (reference sequence). The V end lost 7 bases, the J end lost 5 bases, and 10 bases lay between the germline ends. The CDR3 has 11 amino acids. DNA of the CDR3: TGCAGTGTTCCTAGGGGAGATACGCAGTATTTT. Protein product: CSVPRGDTQYF.

The chain is built from TRBV29-1 and TRBJ2-1, with 8 bases identical to TRBD2. Losses at the gene ends were 6 bases for V and 5 bases for J; bases not matched to a gene: 9. This CDR3 is 14 amino acids long. Germline loops: CDR1 SQVTM, CDR2 ANQGSEA. The CDR3: CSVPSGRGDNEQFF. The CDR3, as DNA: TGCAGCGTCCCAAGCGGGAGAGGGGACAATGAGCAGTTCTTC.

The genes are TRBV10-3 and TRBJ1-1; no reliable D call. Per the germline V gene, CDR1 is ENHRY and CDR2 is SYGVKD. CDR3 length equals 13 residues. Between the trimmed V and J ends, which lost 3 bases and 1 base, there was a span of 6 bases. For the CDR3, the DNA is TGTGCCATCAGTGATCGACAGAACACTGAAGCTTTCTTT. Protein: CAISDRQNTEAFF.